This T cell receptor beta chain was recovered during a study of cytomegalovirus exposure and HLA in healthy donors. Study overall: Around 80 million unique TCRs from HLA-typed donors were held in an early data release.

Whereas donors were nominally healthy upon sampling, unrecorded immune exposures were probable. It was with 60 Vbeta and 13 Jbeta primers that the PCR ran. Here immunoSEQ multiplex PCR was the method, and the copy in TCRdb shows in-frame clones only, minus some. The sample consists of under 200,000 clones, roughly 79% of them appearing once. For this clone: Its target is unknown.

Broader study findings: Common viral pathogens (according to a later analysis) appeared linked to several of the most significant clusters.

The specimen was PBMCs. This clonotype was obtained from a woman in her fifties or sixties in good health and CMV-seropositive.

CDR3 loop: CASSFGSGAGNTIYF. As DNA, the CDR3 is TGTGCCAGCAGTTTCGGGAGCGGGGCTGGAAACACCATATATTTT. The gene calls are TRBV6-1 and TRBJ1-3; the D is unclear. The V end lost 5 bases, the J end lost 2 bases, and 13 bases lay between the germline ends. In germline, CDR1 is MNHNS, CDR2 SASEGT. The CDR3 totals 15 residues.